One and the same sample provided the 29 T cell receptor beta chains below, sequenced in a study of cytomegalovirus exposure and HLA in healthy donors (dated by TCRdb to about 2017). Library preparation was by the immunoSEQ multiplex PCR assay. For the multiplex PCR, a mixture combining 60 forward primers for TCR Vbeta segments and 13 reverse primers for TCR Jbeta segments was used. TCRdb holds this immuneACCESS table with in-frame rearrangements only. Some clones are missing; in checked studies, unresolved V genes explain under half, and the rest has no known cause. The sample yields a few hundred thousand clones; about 80% were counted once. Around 15% of the sample lies in the top ten. Sample: PBMCs. The receptors were sampled from a man in his forties in good health and CMV-seronegative.

The chain carries TRBV4-2 and TRBJ2-3, with a possible D match to TRBD2 (6 bases). V lost 1 base and J 0 bases, leaving 11 bases between the germline ends. CDR1 LGHNA and CDR2 YNFKEQ come from the germline V gene. This CDR3 spans 16 amino acids. As DNA, the CDR3 is TGTGCCAGCAGCCAAGTCCGAGGAGGGAGCACAGATACGCAGTATTTT. Protein product: CASSQVRGGSTDTQYF.

CDR3 sequence: CASSQDRVSETQYF. DNA of the CDR3: TGCGCCAGCAGCCAAGACAGGGTTTCGGAGACCCAGTACTTC. The chain uses TRBV4-3 and TRBJ2-5; weak D call: TRBD1 (5 bases). Trimming took off 0 bases at V and 5 bases at J, with 10 bases between the two ends. Looked up from germline, CDR1 is LGHNA and CDR2 is YSLEER. This CDR3 is built from 14 residues.

This clone was recorded once. The gene calls are TRBV4-1 and TRBJ2-3; D gene uncertain. V dropped 2 bases and J dropped 1 base, with 4 bases sitting between them. The germline CDR1 and CDR2 sequences are MGHRA and YSYEKL. The CDR3 has 13 residues. The CDR3, as DNA: TGCGCCAGCAGCCAATCAGGCACAGATACGCAGTATTTT. Amino acid sequence: CASSQSGTDTQYF.

V usage is TRBV11-2 and J usage is TRBJ1-2, with unresolved D. Germline V gene lookup returns CDR1 SGHAT and CDR2 FQNNGV. Trimming removed 10 bases at V and 2 bases at J, with 17 bases between. This CDR3 region has 14 residues. CDR3 sequence reads: CATRLEGRNYGYTF. Written as DNA, the CDR3 is TGTGCCACCCGCTTGGAAGGGAGGAACTATGGCTACACCTTC.

There are a few counts of this clone. The genes are TRBV28 and TRBJ1-5, with TRBD1 matching 7 bases. V trimming: 6 bases; J trimming: 4 bases; junction bases outside the gene matches: 9. Looked up from germline, CDR1 is MDHEN and CDR2 is SYDVKM. There are 15 residues in the CDR3. CDR3 sequence (DNA): TGTGCCAGCAGCCTCTTCGGGGGACAGAATCAGCCCCAGCATTTT. The encoded protein is CASSLFGGQNQPQHF. The whole variable domain, remainder taken from reference TRBV28 and TRBJ1-5, is DVKVTQSSRYLVKRTGEKVFLECVQDMDHENMFWYRQDPGLGLRLIYFSYDVKMKEKGDIPEGYSVSREKKERFSLILESASTNQTSMYLCASSLFGGQNQPQHFGDGTRLSIL.

The sample holds one count of this clone. CDR3 bases: TGTGCCAGCAGCTCCGGCGGAATTAGGCAAGAGACCCAGTACTTC. Translated: CASSSGGIRQETQYF. The chain uses TRBV28 and TRBJ2-5, with D unclear. Trimming stripped 6 bases from V and 2 bases from J, with 16 bases between. The CDR3 is 15 residues long. Germline V gene data show CDR1 as MDHEN and CDR2 as SYDVKM.

There are a few counts of this clone. The gene calls are TRBV6-4 and TRBJ2-2, with D perhaps matching TRBD2 (6 bases). Trimming stripped 0 bases from V and 1 base from J, with 6 bases between. This CDR3 has 15 amino acids. Germline V gene lookup returns CDR1 MRHNA and CDR2 SNTAGT. CDR3 amino acids: CASSDSGGNTGELFF. DNA for the CDR3: TGTGCCAGCAGTGACTCGGGGGGGAACACCGGGGAGCTGTTTTTT.

This clone was seen a few times. V usage is TRBV2 and J usage is TRBJ1-2; D call uncertain. CDR1 is SNHLY and CDR2 is FYNNEI in the germline V gene. Trimming removed 10 bases from V and 4 bases from J, with 16 bases in between. The CDR3 is 13 residues long. The CDR3 loop reads CATLPESFYGYTF. CDR3 bases: TGTGCCACCCTACCCGAATCCTTCTATGGCTACACCTTC.

The chain links TRBV21-1 to TRBJ2-7; the table assigns TRBD1, which was not confirmed against the DNA. TRBV21-1 is classified as a pseudogene. There are 17 residues in the CDR3. Here the CDR3 DNA reads TGTGCCAGCAGCAAGGGACACCAAATGCAGAGTACCTACGAGCAGTACTTC. This codes for CASSKGHQMQSTYEQYF.

The chain combines TRBV5-4 with TRBJ1-4; D remains unclear. Germline values: CDR1 SGHNT, CDR2 YYREEE (reference sequence). The CDR3 loop spans 13 amino acids. V lost 3 bases to trimming and J lost 8 bases, with 11 bases between them. The CDR3 DNA reads TGTGCCAGCAGCTCAGTTGGGGAGGAAAAACTGTTTTTT. Its protein product is CASSSVGEEKLFF.

V gene TRBV7-3 combines with J gene TRBJ2-2, with TRBD1 matching 7 bases. After removal of 5 bases from V and 5 bases from J, the junction contained 5 bases not matched to a gene. There are 14 residues in the CDR3. In germline, CDR1 is SGHTA, CDR2 FQGTGA. Here the CDR3 DNA reads TGTGCCAGCAGCCCCCAGGGGGTTACCGGGGAGCTGTTTTTT. Residues: CASSPQGVTGELFF. Filled out from reference TRBV7-3 and TRBJ2-2, the complete variable domain reads GAGVSQTPSNKVTEKGKYVELRCDPISGHTALYWYRQSLGQGPEFLIYFQGTGAADDSGLPNDRFFAVRPEGSVSTLKIQRTERGDSAVYLCASSPQGVTGELFFGEGSRLTVL.

This clone was found a few times. The chain links TRBV5-6 to TRBJ2-1; D is possibly TRBD2 (6 bases). CDR1 SGHDT and CDR2 YYEEEE come from the germline V gene. The CDR3 is 16 residues long. V was pared by 0 bases and J by 4 bases, with 14 bases between. For the CDR3, the DNA is TGTGCCAGCAGCTTGGCCGGGGGACGAGGGTACAATGAGCAGTTCTTC. It codes for CASSLAGGRGYNEQFF. Combining the CDR3 with reference TRBV5-6 and TRBJ2-1 gives the whole variable domain DAGVTQSPTHLIKTRGQQVTLRCSPKSGHDTVSWYQQALGQGPQFIFQYYEEEERQRGNFPDRFSGHQFPNYSSELNVNALLLGDSALYLCASSLAGGRGYNEQFFGPGTRLTVL.

This rearrangement joins TRBV19 to TRBJ2-5; 8 nucleotides align to TRBD1. This CDR3 contains 14 residues. With V trimmed by 10 bases and J by 3 bases, 10 bases remained unmatched. From germline, CDR1 is LNHDA and CDR2 SQIVND (reference sequence). The DNA of the CDR3 is TGTGCCACCCGACCCCAGGGGGCCAAAGAGACCCAGTACTTC. It yields the protein CATRPQGAKETQYF. The whole variable domain, remainder taken from reference TRBV19 and TRBJ2-5, is DGGITQSPKYLFRKEGQNVTLSCEQNLNHDAMYWYRQDPGQGLRLIYYSQIVNDFQKGDIAEGYSVSREKKESFPLTVTSAQKNPTAFYLCATRPQGAKETQYFGPGTRLLVL.

This clone was seen once. The rearrangement uses TRBV7-9 and TRBJ2-7, with 10 bases fitting TRBD2. The germline CDR1 and CDR2 sequences are SEHNR and FQNEAQ (reference sequence). With 5 bases clipped from V and 3 bases from J, the junction kept 7 bases outside the gene matches. This CDR3 has 15 residues. Here the CDR3 DNA reads TGTGCCAGCAGCAGCGGACTAGCGGTCCTCTACGAGCAGTACTTC. Residues: CASSSGLAVLYEQYF.

CDR3 sequence reads: CASSLVPSGGSSYNEQFF. CDR3 DNA: TGTGCCAGCAGCTTAGTCCCTAGCGGGGGGAGCTCCTACAATGAGCAGTTCTTC. The gene calls are TRBV7-3 and TRBJ2-1, with TRBD2 identical over 11 bases. V shed 2 bases and J 0 bases; nucleotides not matched to a gene: 6. The CDR3 loop spans 18 amino acids. Germline CDR1 and CDR2: SGHTA and FQGTGA.

The chain joins TRBV18 to TRBJ2-7, with TRBD1 as a possible D gene (5 bases). The CDR3 is made up of 15 amino acids. The V and J ends lost 6 bases and 2 bases respectively, with 17 bases between them. Germline CDR1 reads KGHSH; CDR2 reads LQKENI. The CDR3 region is CASSPSQGAPYEQYF. The CDR3 nucleotides read TGTGCCAGCTCCCCCTCCCAAGGGGCCCCCTACGAGCAGTACTTC.

The rearrangement links TRBV18 to TRBJ2-1; 8 bases map to TRBD2. Looked up from germline, CDR1 is KGHSH and CDR2 is LQKENI. Losses at the gene ends were 4 bases for V and 8 bases for J; bases not matched to a gene: 7. CDR3 length: 14 residues. The chain's CDR3 is CASSQGLGRDEQFF. DNA of the CDR3: TGTGCCAGCTCACAGGGACTAGGAAGAGATGAGCAGTTCTTC.

This clone was seen a few times. The same CDR3 can be traced to other DNA sequences in this sample. The V and J genes are TRBV7-8 and TRBJ1-5; D is unresolved. Trimming left V 1 base short and J 2 bases short, with 6 bases between. This CDR3 has 14 residues. Germline V gives CDR1 SGHVS, CDR2 FQNEAQ. The CDR3 DNA reads as TGTGCCAGCAGCTTAGGGGCCCGCAATCAGCCCCAGCATTTT. Its protein is CASSLGARNQPQHF.

This chain connects TRBV7-8 to TRBJ1-5; a possible D gene is TRBD1 (6 bases). The length of the CDR3 is 14 residues. Germline-derived CDR1 and CDR2 are SGHVS and FQNEAQ. V lost 3 bases and J 3 bases, leaving 9 bases between the germline ends. CDR3 in amino acids: CASSFTGFNQPQHF. CDR3 DNA sequence: TGTGCCAGCAGCTTTACAGGGTTCAATCAGCCCCAGCATTTT.

This clone was counted a few times. The rearrangement links TRBV27 to TRBJ2-7; tentative D call: TRBD2 (6 bases). CDR1 MNHEY and CDR2 SMNVEV come from the germline V gene (reference sequence). The CDR3 spans 13 residues. V was trimmed by 3 bases and J by 6 bases, leaving 12 bases between them. In DNA, the CDR3 is TGTGCCAGCAGTTTCTCCGGGGGTAGCGAGCAGTACTTC. Amino acid sequence: CASSFSGGSEQYF.

The J gene is TRBJ2-1, the V gene TRBV25-1; the D gene is possibly TRBD2 (6 bases). CDR1 and CDR2 from the germline V gene are MGHDK and SYGVNS. The V gene lost 1 base and the J gene lost 6 bases, with 16 bases spanning the gap. CDR3 length equals 16 residues. DNA of the CDR3: TGTGCCAGCAGTGAATTATCCAGCGGGTTACTCAATGAGCAGTTCTTC. Translating it yields CASSELSSGLLNEQFF.

This clone was seen just once. The chain links TRBV6-5 to TRBJ2-7; a possible D gene is TRBD1 (7 bases). Trimming removed 2 bases at V and 2 bases at J, with 10 bases between. The CDR3 length is 14 residues. Per the germline V gene, CDR1 is MNHEY and CDR2 is SVGAGI. CDR3 sequence: CASSYTRGAYEQYF. The CDR3 coding sequence is TGTGCCAGCAGTTACACCAGGGGGGCCTACGAGCAGTACTTC.

This clone was detected only once. The V and J genes are TRBV2 and TRBJ2-2; 13 positions agree with TRBD2. Germline loops: CDR1 SNHLY, CDR2 FYNNEI. The CDR3 covers 17 residues. V lost 8 bases to trimming and J lost 4 bases; unmatched junction nucleotides: 10. CDR3 region: CASSTSGGGRSTGELFF. CDR3 coding DNA: TGTGCCAGCTCAACTAGCGGGGGGGGGAGATCCACCGGGGAGCTGTTTTTT.

The V gene is TRBV5-5, the J gene TRBJ2-2, with 7 positions matching TRBD1. The V segment lost 6 bases and the J segment 7 bases; nucleotides outside the gene matches: 15. The CDR3 extends over 16 amino acids. Germline-derived CDR1 and CDR2 are SGHKS and YYEKEE (reference sequence). Here the CDR3 DNA reads TGTGCCAGCAACTTAATGGTTACAGGGGCGGGCGGGGAGCTGTTTTTT. It encodes CASNLMVTGAGGELFF.

The chain carries TRBV6-1 and TRBJ1-5; D is perhaps TRBD1 (6 bases). V was cut by 4 bases and J by 2 bases, with 15 bases left in between. Germline values: CDR1 MNHNS, CDR2 SASEGT. This CDR3 has 16 residues. The CDR3 reads CASSGGQSNGNQPQHF. CDR3 DNA sequence: TGTGCCAGCAGTGGGGGACAAAGCAACGGCAATCAGCCCCAGCATTTT.

This clone occurred once. The V gene is TRBV9, the J gene TRBJ2-5; 9 positions match TRBD2. This CDR3 is built from 16 residues. V was clipped by 1 base and J by 5 bases; unmatched bases: 9. The germline V gene has CDR1 SGDLS and CDR2 YYNGEE. This CDR3 reads CASSVSLAGPMETQYF. The CDR3 DNA follows: TGTGCCAGCAGCGTAAGTCTAGCGGGGCCGATGGAGACCCAGTACTTC.

This chain links TRBV7-2 with TRBJ2-3; D remains ambiguous. V was shortened by 4 bases and J by 2 bases, with 16 bases between the two germline ends. Germline-derived CDR1 and CDR2 are SGHTA and FQGNSA. CDR3 length: 16 residues. The CDR3 spells CASSSSSAVPTDTQYF. CDR3 nucleotides: TGTGCCAGCAGCTCCTCCTCCGCGGTACCCACAGATACGCAGTATTTT.

The chain couples TRBV28 to TRBJ2-7, with TRBD1 as a possible D gene (5 bases). Germline CDR1 MDHEN, CDR2 SYDVKM. The length of the CDR3 is 12 residues. Trimming shortened V by 5 bases and J by 4 bases, and 9 bases separated the two germline ends. The CDR3 DNA follows: TGTGCCAGCAGTCAAAAGGGGTACGAGCAGTACTTC. Translated, it gives CASSQKGYEQYF.

With regard to this clone: The junction differs from germline at one of its ends, possibly a read error. The chain joins TRBV7-9 to TRBJ2-7; 7 positions match TRBD2. Germline CDR1 SEHNR, CDR2 FQNEAQ (reference sequence). The CDR3 consists of 16 residues. CDR3 sequence: CSSSWAMGGYSYEQYF. In nucleotides, the CDR3 is TGTTCCAGCAGCTGGGCTATGGGGGGGTACTCCTACGAGCAGTACTTC.